This TCR beta chain originates from a study of technical replicates of blood from a few donors. The assay was immunoSEQ multiplex PCR, and TCRdb's table has in-frame clones only and misses some. The table shows tens of thousands of clones, with around 90% occurring only once. Germline V gene lookup returns CDR1 GTSNPN and CDR2 SVGIG (reference sequence). Trimming stripped 2 bases from V and 7 bases from J, with 18 bases between. This CDR3 has 15 residues. This chain links TRBV30 with TRBJ2-1, with a possible D match to TRBD2 (5 bases). Material for sequencing was T cells isolated from PBMCs. The sequence came from a human donor in good health. The CDR3, as DNA: TGTGCCTGGAGTTCAAGTGCCGGGATTAGAAATGAGCAGTTCTTC. It yields the protein CAWSSSAGIRNEQFF.